One sample yielded the 4 T cell receptor beta chains listed below, sequenced in a study of T cells after yellow fever vaccination. TCRdb independently ran MiXCR on the 5' RACE reads; one entry per CDR3 protein. The table has a few hundred thousand distinct CDR3 sequences, 3.6% seen once. The sample here was PBMCs, taken 15 days after the yellow fever booster vaccination. Receptors originate from a man aged 18 to 29 who received the YFV17D yellow fever vaccine.

This clonotype has a count of ten or more. The chain employs TRBV29-1 and TRBJ2-5; D may correspond to TRBD1 or TRBD2 (5 bases each). V lost 7 bases to trimming and J lost 5 bases, with 11 bases between them. Germline V gene lookup returns CDR1 SQVTM and CDR2 ANQGSEA. The CDR3 spans 11 residues. This CDR3 reads CSAPEGETQYF. The CDR3, as DNA: TGCAGCGCCCCAGAGGGGGAGACCCAGTACTTC.

This clonotype was found many times. V gene TRBV11-2 combines with J gene TRBJ1-1, with TRBD1 matching over 9 bases. This CDR3 has 15 residues. Looked up from germline, CDR1 is SGHAT and CDR2 is FQNNGV. V lost 5 bases to trimming and J lost 0 bases; unmatched junction nucleotides: 4. The CDR3 sequence is CASSATGGMNTEAFF. In nucleotides, the CDR3 is TGTGCCAGCAGCGCGACAGGGGGTATGAACACTGAAGCTTTCTTT.

This clonotype has ten or more counts. The chain uses TRBV5-1 and TRBJ2-5; D is uncertain. The ends were cut back, 4 bases at V and 5 bases at J, with 15 bases in the middle. Germline assignment: CDR1 SGHRS and CDR2 YFSETQ. The CDR3 contains 14 residues. CDR3 loop: CASSGQPSQETQYF. The CDR3 DNA reads TGCGCCAGCAGCGGGCAACCCTCGCAGGAGACCCAGTACTTC.

This clonotype was counted many times. The rearrangement uses TRBV11-1 and TRBJ2-1; no clear D. The germline V and J ends were trimmed by 7 bases and 2 bases, with 18 bases remaining between them. CDR3 length: 16 residues. CDR1 is SGHAT, CDR2 FQDESV, per germline (reference sequence). As DNA, the CDR3 is TGTGCCAGCAAACCAGACCGAGTCCTGACCTACAATGAGCAGTTCTTC. Protein: CASKPDRVLTYNEQFF.